This T cell receptor (beta chain) was recorded in a study of cytomegalovirus exposure and HLA in healthy donors. In the PCR, 60 Vbeta and 13 Jbeta primers were used. Assay: immunoSEQ multiplex PCR; the TCRdb copy retains only in-frame clones and omits some. Among some 120,000 clones listed, roughly 76% were seen once. Overall study results and limits: Later findings reportedly placed an Asian-associated ancestry cluster below the approximately 670-donor mean for N-insertions. Many donors shared some public TCRs, even though most TCR sequences were rare. Researchers counted around 180 TCR beta chains as cytomegalovirus-associated. In a later analysis, a missense DCLRE1C variant was linked to TCR beta V- and J-gene trimming.

Regarding this clone: The antigen is not known.

The clonotype was recovered from a woman in her fifties or sixties in good health and CMV-seronegative. The sample was PBMCs.

CDR3 in DNA: TGCAGCGTCGGTGAAGCTTACGAGCAGTACTTC. It specifies CSVGEAYEQYF. The chain combines TRBV29-1 with TRBJ2-5; D not resolved. The J call may be incorrect, as the DNA end agrees better with TRBJ2-7. Looked up from germline, CDR1 is SQVTM and CDR2 is ANQGSEA. This CDR3 has 11 amino acids.